The source of this T cell receptor beta chain is a study of CD8+CD57+ T cells in acquired aplastic anemia. Study details: Sorted CD4+ and CD8+ cells yielded about 3.1 ug of DNA on average. Overall study findings and caveats: Significant differences in CD8+ Simpson's diversity were not observed between patients and controls.

According to the study, genomic DNA was the template for TCR beta VDJ and CDR3 profiling. MiXCR was run by TCRdb on the reads, yielding one entry per CDR3 protein. The data contain about 68,000 distinct CDR3 sequences, roughly half of them singletons. The CDR3 extends over 17 amino acids. The V gene's germline CDR1 is MGHDK and CDR2 SYGVNS. V lost 6 bases to trimming and J lost 5 bases, with 25 bases between them. Comments on this clonotype: Its antigen is unidentified.

The sequencing sample was made of sorted CD4+, CD8+, or CD8+CD57+ T cells (not recorded which) from PBMCs. The chain is built from TRBV25-1 and TRBJ1-1, with no clear D. The TCR originated in a human donor in good health, serving as a control. Here the CDR3 DNA reads TGTGCCAGCAGGACGAACCTGGGATGGGCGCAGAGGACTGAAGCTTTCTTT. It specifies CASRTNLGWAQRTEAFF. The full variable domain, rest sourced from reference TRBV25-1 and TRBJ1-1, is EADIYQTPRYLVIGTGKKITLECSQTMGHDKMYWYQQDPGMELHLIHYSYGVNSTEKGDLSSESTVSRIRTEHFPLTLESARPSHTSQYLCASRTNLGWAQRTEAFFGQGTRLTVV.